The clone carrying this T cell receptor beta chain came up a few times. What it binds is unknown. Germline loops: CDR1 LNHNV, CDR2 YYDKDF (reference sequence). The CDR3 consists of 16 residues. V trimming: 0 bases; J trimming: 2 bases; junction bases outside the gene matches: 6. A library of TCRbeta sequences, prepared with unique molecular identifiers, was generated. TCRdb re-analysed the PCR reads in MiXCR, keeping a single row per CDR3 protein. In the table there are roughly 74,000 distinct CDR3 sequences, roughly 18% of which are singletons. The data are from a study of T-cell reconstitution after alpha-beta-depleted transplantation in children. Study results and caveats: A year post-transplant, T-cell counts and diversity derived mostly from newly produced T cells. After transplant, high TCRbeta diversity at day 60 in some patients arose from surviving recipient T cells and thymic progenitors. The study reportedly traced alpha-beta T cells about two months after transplant to several hundred expanded graft clones.

Material: PBMCs, mostly from graft donor cells, obtained 360 days after TCRalphabeta/CD19-depleted stem cell transplant. The receptor was derived from a male patient aged 2 to 10 who had a stem cell transplant for acute lymphoblastic leukemia, so the T cells may come from the graft donor. The chain employs TRBV15 and TRBJ2-5; 7 bases agree with TRBD2. As DNA, the CDR3 is TGTGCCACCAGCAGAGAACTTCTAGCGGTACAAGAGACCCAGTACTTC. Amino acid sequence: CATSRELLAVQETQYF.